Each of the 23 T cell receptor beta chains below was sequenced from the same sample in a study of cytomegalovirus exposure and HLA in healthy donors. Sequencing was performed with immunoSEQ multiplex PCR; in TCRdb, only in-frame clones are kept and a portion is missing. The sample records some 150,000 clones, about 86% being singletons. The specimen sequenced was PBMCs. Every receptor here comes from a woman younger than 45 in good health and CMV-seronegative.

On this clone: The junction departs from the called germline gene at one end, perhaps through a read error. The genes are TRBV7-7 and TRBJ2-5; 13 nucleotides align to TRBD2. CDR1 SSHAT and CDR2 FNYEAQ come from the germline V gene (reference sequence). This CDR3 is 16 amino acids long. CDR3 coding DNA: TGTGCTAGCAGCCCTAGGACTAGCGGGGGTTATGAGACCCAGTACTTC. Translating gives CASSPRTSGGYETQYF.

This clone has only one observation. The gene calls are TRBV7-6 and TRBJ1-1, with TRBD1 matching over 7 bases. This CDR3 is built from 17 residues. CDR1 is SGHVS, CDR2 FNYEAQ, per germline. V lost 4 bases, J lost 0 bases, and 11 bases stayed unmatched. Here the CDR3 DNA reads TGTGCCAGCAGCTCGACAGGGTTTGGGGGTGTGAACACTGAAGCTTTCTTT. It yields the protein CASSSTGFGGVNTEAFF.

This chain connects TRBV7-9 to TRBJ1-1; D gene ambiguous. This CDR3 spans 11 amino acids. Germline values: CDR1 SEHNR, CDR2 FQNEAQ (reference sequence). V lost 6 bases to trimming and J lost 7 bases, with 9 bases between them. CDR3 residues: CASRSIDEAFF. The CDR3 DNA sequence: TGTGCCAGCAGATCGATAGATGAAGCTTTCTTT.

This rearrangement joins TRBV19 to TRBJ2-2; the D gene is possibly TRBD1 (5 bases). Germline CDR1 reads LNHDA; CDR2 reads SQIVND (reference sequence). This CDR3 comprises 17 residues. The V gene lost 7 bases and the J gene lost 5 bases, with 23 bases spanning the gap. The CDR3 loop is CASTGIFRAVGTGELFF. The CDR3 coding sequence is TGTGCCAGTACTGGGATATTCAGGGCGGTAGGGACCGGGGAGCTGTTTTTT.

The V gene is TRBV5-1, the J gene TRBJ2-7, with unresolved D. The germline CDR1 and CDR2 sequences are SGHRS and YFSETQ. The length of the CDR3 is 13 residues. V gave up 4 bases and J gave up 4 bases, with 12 bases separating them. CDR3 nucleotide sequence: TGCGCCAGCAGCCGCGGAGCAGATTACGAGCAGTACTTC. Encoded protein: CASSRGADYEQYF.

The sample holds one count of this clone. J is TRBJ2-3 and V is TRBV2; TRBD1 is a possible D gene (5 bases). CDR1 and CDR2 from the germline V gene are SNHLY and FYNNEI. V lost 5 bases and J 1 base, leaving 7 bases between the germline ends. This CDR3 is built from 13 residues. The CDR3 reads CASSTRGTDTQYF. CDR3 nucleotides: TGTGCCAGCAGTACCAGGGGCACAGATACGCAGTATTTT.

This clone appeared a few times. This chain links TRBV6-5 with TRBJ1-2; 7 positions match TRBD1. The CDR3 consists of 15 residues. Germline-derived CDR1 and CDR2 are MNHEY and SVGAGI. The V segment lost 6 bases and the J segment 0 bases; nucleotides outside the gene matches: 7. The CDR3, as DNA: TGTGCCAGCAGGATGACAGGGCAATCTAACTATGGCTACACCTTC. Amino acid sequence: CASRMTGQSNYGYTF.

The table lists this clone with a few counts. This chain uses TRBV27 with TRBJ2-1; 10 nucleotides line up with TRBD1. Germline CDR1 is MNHEY and CDR2 is SMNVEV (reference sequence). V lost 3 bases to trimming and J lost 1 base; unmatched junction nucleotides: 0. CDR3 length: 15 residues. The CDR3 sequence is CASSLDRGSYNEQFF. In nucleotides, the CDR3 is TGTGCCAGCAGTTTGGACAGGGGGTCCTACAATGAGCAGTTCTTC.

This clone was seen at least ten times. The chain joins TRBV9 to TRBJ2-1; a weak D match, TRBD2 (5 bases). V was cut by 2 bases and J by 0 bases, with 12 bases left in between. This CDR3 has 16 residues. Germline lookup yields CDR1 SGDLS and CDR2 YYNGEE. This CDR3 is CASSVSGESSYNEQFF. For the CDR3, the DNA is TGTGCCAGCAGCGTTAGTGGGGAGAGCTCCTACAATGAGCAGTTCTTC. The full variable domain, its missing parts supplied by reference TRBV9 and TRBJ2-1, is DSGVTQTPKHLITATGQRVTLRCSPRSGDLSVYWYQQSLDQGLQFLIQYYNGEERAKGNILERFSAQQFPDLHSELNLSSLELGDSALYFCASSVSGESSYNEQFFGPGTRLTVL.

The V and J genes are TRBV7-9 and TRBJ1-3; TRBD1 might be the D (6 bases). The ends were cut back, 5 bases at V and 16 bases at J, with 18 bases in the middle. CDR3 size: 12 residues. Germline CDR1 and CDR2: SEHNR and FQNEAQ (reference sequence). CDR3 nucleotides: TGTGCCAGCAGCGGGGGCGTCGATTACGCGTATTTT. Translated: CASSGGVDYAYF. Filled out from reference TRBV7-9 and TRBJ1-3, the complete variable domain reads DTGVSQNPRHKITKRGQNVTFRCDPISEHNRLYWYRQTLGQGPEFLTYFQNEAQLEKSRLLSDRFSAERPKGSFSTLEIQRTEQGDSAMYLCASSGGVDYAYFGEGSWLTVV.

The chain employs TRBV4-1 and TRBJ2-7, with D possibly matching TRBD2 (6 bases). Trimming left V 0 bases short and J 3 bases short, with 18 bases between. The germline V gene has CDR1 MGHRA and CDR2 YSYEKL. The CDR3 consists of 17 residues. The CDR3 DNA follows: TGCGCCAGCAGCCAAGATAGTGGGTGGGGGGTACGCTACGAGCAGTACTTC. Its protein is CASSQDSGWGVRYEQYF.

The V and J genes are TRBV19 and TRBJ1-1; 7 positions agree with TRBD1. The CDR3 is 14 residues long. Germline V lookup: CDR1 LNHDA, CDR2 SQIVND (reference sequence). Unmatched junction bases numbered 5, after V lost 6 bases and J lost 1 base. Here the CDR3 DNA reads TGTGCCAGTAGCTACAACAGGGGGAACACTGAAGCTTTCTTT. This encodes CASSYNRGNTEAFF.

The V and J genes are TRBV5-1 and TRBJ2-5; D is possibly TRBD1 (7 bases). Germline assignment: CDR1 SGHRS and CDR2 YFSETQ. This CDR3 comprises 12 residues. The ends were cut back, 6 bases at V and 4 bases at J, with 10 bases in the middle. CDR3 in amino acids: CASMEGAETQYF. The CDR3 DNA sequence: TGCGCCAGCATGGAGGGGGCAGAGACCCAGTACTTC.

The gene calls are TRBV4-1 and TRBJ1-5, with a possible D match to TRBD1 (5 bases). V was trimmed by 3 bases and J by 5 bases, leaving 8 bases between them. CDR3 length: 13 residues. CDR1 and CDR2 from the germline V gene are MGHRA and YSYEKL. CDR3 residues: CASSHLTDQPQHF. CDR3 coding DNA: TGCGCCAGCAGCCATTTGACAGATCAGCCCCAGCATTTT.

The rearrangement uses TRBV5-1 and TRBJ1-6, with 7 bases identical to TRBD1. V was pared by 6 bases and J by 3 bases, with 6 bases of the junction left unmatched. Germline V CDR1 and CDR2: SGHRS, YFSETQ. The CDR3 is 15 amino acids. The CDR3 nucleotides read TGCGCCAGCACCCCACAGGGGAACTATAATTCACCCCTCCACTTT. It codes for CASTPQGNYNSPLHF.

The table lists this clone with many counts. The chain joins TRBV6-1 to TRBJ2-2; 7 positions match TRBD2. V trimming: 1 base; J trimming: 4 bases; junction bases outside the gene matches: 3. CDR3 length equals 15 residues. The germline gives CDR1 MNHNS, CDR2 SASEGT. This CDR3 is CASSEESSGTGELFF. The CDR3 DNA sequence: TGTGCCAGCAGTGAAGAGTCTAGCGGCACCGGGGAGCTGTTTTTT.

This clone was observed a few times. The CDR3 coding sequence is TGTGCCAGCAGCCAAGAAGCCGGGGCCAGGGGATTGCTTCAGACCCAAGAGACCCAGTACTTC. Its protein is CASSQEAGARGLLQTQETQYF. The chain combines TRBV4-2 with TRBJ2-5, with D perhaps matching TRBD1 (6 bases). Looked up from germline, CDR1 is LGHNA and CDR2 is YNFKEQ. Trimming took 0 bases from V and 1 from J, leaving 27 bases between them. This CDR3 has 21 amino acids.

The chain combines TRBV2 with TRBJ2-1, with TRBD1 matching over 8 bases. Per the germline V gene, CDR1 is SNHLY and CDR2 is FYNNEI. This CDR3 has 16 residues. V shed 10 bases, J shed 9 bases, and the junction held 20 bases outside the gene matches. The CDR3: CATSRTGLEYLGEQFF. The DNA for the CDR3 is TGTGCCACCTCGAGGACAGGGTTGGAGTATTTGGGTGAGCAGTTCTTC.

The V call is TRBV4-1, the J call TRBJ2-7; 7 bases map to TRBD1. The germline gives CDR1 MGHRA, CDR2 YSYEKL. This CDR3 spans 15 amino acids. The junction had 5 bases not matched to a gene; V was cut back by 1 base and J by 2 bases. CDR3 loop: CASSQGQGSPYEQYF. The DNA for the CDR3 is TGCGCCAGCAGCCAAGGACAGGGTTCCCCCTACGAGCAGTACTTC.

J is TRBJ1-2 and V is TRBV4-3, with a weak D call TRBD1 (6 bases). This CDR3 has 15 amino acids. The V gene's germline CDR1 is LGHNA and CDR2 YSLEER. The V end lost 1 base, the J end lost 2 bases, and 11 bases lay between the germline ends. The CDR3 sequence is CASSQGGHTNYGYTF. CDR3 DNA: TGCGCCAGCAGCCAAGGGGGACATACCAACTATGGCTACACCTTC.

This sequence joins TRBV7-9 and TRBJ1-4, with a weak D call TRBD1 (5 bases). Germline V gene lookup returns CDR1 SEHNR and CDR2 FQNEAQ (reference sequence). Trimming took off 5 bases at V and 6 bases at J, with 10 bases between the two ends. There are 13 residues in the CDR3. The CDR3, as DNA: TGTGCCAGCAGCACCGCAGGGTATGAAAAACTGTTTTTT. Its translation is CASSTAGYEKLFF.

This chain links TRBV30 with TRBJ1-2; TRBD1 agrees at 7 bases. Trimming at V came to 1 base and at J to 8 bases, leaving 10 bases not matched to a gene. Per the germline V gene, CDR1 is GTSNPN and CDR2 is SVGIG (reference sequence). This CDR3 has 14 residues. CDR3 loop: CAWSGQGPAAGYTF. In nucleotides, the CDR3 is TGTGCCTGGAGTGGACAGGGACCTGCGGCAGGCTACACCTTC.

This clone appeared once. V gene TRBV20-1 combines with J gene TRBJ2-5; perhaps TRBD2 as D (5 bases). V lost 6 bases and J 5 bases, leaving 10 bases between the germline ends. CDR1 and CDR2 (germline): DFQATT, SNEGSKA (reference sequence). The CDR3 is made up of 11 amino acids. CDR3 protein: CSAPGMETQYF. The DNA of the CDR3 is TGCAGTGCCCCGGGGATGGAGACCCAGTACTTC.